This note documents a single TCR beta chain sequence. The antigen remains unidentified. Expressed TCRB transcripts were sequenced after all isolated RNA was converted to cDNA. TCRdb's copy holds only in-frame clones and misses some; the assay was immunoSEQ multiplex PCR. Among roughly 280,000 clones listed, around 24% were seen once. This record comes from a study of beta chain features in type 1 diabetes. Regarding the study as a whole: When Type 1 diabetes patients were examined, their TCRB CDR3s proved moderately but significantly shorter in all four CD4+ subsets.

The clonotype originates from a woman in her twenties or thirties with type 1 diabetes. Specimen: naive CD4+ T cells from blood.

The CDR3 reads CASSLMGGGTDTQYF. In DNA, the CDR3 is TGTGCCAGCAGCTTAATGGGCGGGGGCACAGATACGCAGTATTTT. The V gene is TRBV7-2, the J gene TRBJ2-3, with a possible D match to TRBD2 (6 bases). In germline, CDR1 is SGHTA, CDR2 FQGNSA. The CDR3 sequence is 15 residues long. Between the trimmed V and J ends, which lost 2 bases and 1 base, there was a span of 10 bases.